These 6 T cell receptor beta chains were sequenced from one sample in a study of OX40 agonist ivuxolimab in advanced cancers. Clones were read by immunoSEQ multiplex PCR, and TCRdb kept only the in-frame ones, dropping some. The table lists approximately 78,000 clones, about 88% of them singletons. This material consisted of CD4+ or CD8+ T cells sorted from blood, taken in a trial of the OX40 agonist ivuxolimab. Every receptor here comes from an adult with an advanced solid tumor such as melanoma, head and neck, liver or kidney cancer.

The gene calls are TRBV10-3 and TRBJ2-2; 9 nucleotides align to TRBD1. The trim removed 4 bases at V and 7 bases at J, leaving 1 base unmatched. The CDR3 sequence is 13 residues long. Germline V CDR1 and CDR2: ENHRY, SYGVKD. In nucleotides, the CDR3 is TGTGCCATCAGTGCGACAGGGGGCGGGGAGCTGTTTTTT. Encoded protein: CAISATGGGELFF.

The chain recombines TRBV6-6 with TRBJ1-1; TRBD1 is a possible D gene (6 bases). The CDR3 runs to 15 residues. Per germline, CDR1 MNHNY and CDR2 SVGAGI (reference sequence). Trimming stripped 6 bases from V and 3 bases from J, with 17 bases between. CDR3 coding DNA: TGTGCCAGCAGATACAGTACCACAGGGTACACTGAAGCTTTCTTT. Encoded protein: CASRYSTTGYTEAFF.

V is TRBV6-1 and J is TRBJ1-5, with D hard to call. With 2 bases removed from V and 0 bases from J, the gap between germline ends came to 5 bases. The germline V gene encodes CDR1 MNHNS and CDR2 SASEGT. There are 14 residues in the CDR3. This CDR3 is CASSEQDSNQPQHF. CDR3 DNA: TGTGCCAGCAGTGAACAGGATAGCAATCAGCCCCAGCATTTT.

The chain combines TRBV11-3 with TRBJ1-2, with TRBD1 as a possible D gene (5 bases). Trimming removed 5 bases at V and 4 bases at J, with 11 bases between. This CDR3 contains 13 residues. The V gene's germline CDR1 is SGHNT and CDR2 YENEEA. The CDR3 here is CASSPGGGYGYTF. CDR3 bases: TGTGCCAGCAGCCCGGGGGGGGGCTATGGCTACACCTTC. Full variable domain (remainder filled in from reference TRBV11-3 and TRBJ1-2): EAGVVQSPRYKIIEKKQPVAFWCNPISGHNTLYWYLQNLGQGPELLIRYENEEAVDDSQLPKDRFSAERLKGVDSTLKIQPAELGDSAVYLCASSPGGGYGYTFGSGTRLTVV.

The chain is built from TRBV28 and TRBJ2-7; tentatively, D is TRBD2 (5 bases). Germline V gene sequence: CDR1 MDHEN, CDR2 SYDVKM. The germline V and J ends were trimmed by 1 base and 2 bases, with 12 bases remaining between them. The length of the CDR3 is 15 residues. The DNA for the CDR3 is TGTGCCAGCAGTTTATCGGGGTCCTTTGCCTACGAGCAGTACTTC. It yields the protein CASSLSGSFAYEQYF.

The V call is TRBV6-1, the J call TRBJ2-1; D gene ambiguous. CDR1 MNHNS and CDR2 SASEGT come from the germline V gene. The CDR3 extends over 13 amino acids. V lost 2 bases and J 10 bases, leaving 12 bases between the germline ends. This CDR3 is CASSESRSLEQFF. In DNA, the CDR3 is TGTGCCAGCAGTGAATCGCGGTCCTTGGAGCAGTTCTTC.